The clone carrying this TCR beta chain was picked up one time. What it recognizes is unknown. Germline values: CDR1 SGHNT, CDR2 YYREEE (reference sequence). The V gene end was trimmed by 4 bases and the J gene end by 1 base; junction bases not matched to a gene: 8. The CDR3 runs to 16 residues. The data derive from a study of T cells in pancreatic ductal adenocarcinoma. Surgery without prior neoadjuvant therapy was the treatment of the selected pancreatic ductal adenocarcinoma patients. Only in-frame clones appear in the TCRdb table, and some are missing; sequencing was by immunoSEQ multiplex PCR. This sample has approximately 16,000 clones, with about 93% found just once. General study results and limits: The resected pancreatic cancer cohort was biased toward the minority with early-stage disease. Blood clonality (about 0.07) did not differ significantly from tumor (roughly 0.1).

This receptor was identified in a human donor with pancreatic ductal adenocarcinoma. This chain connects TRBV5-4 to TRBJ2-3; 8 positions match TRBD2. Sequencing input: PBMCs. CDR3 nucleotides: TGTGCCAGCAGCCCTTACGGGGGGGCGGGCACAGATACGCAGTATTTT. Its protein product is CASSPYGGAGTDTQYF.